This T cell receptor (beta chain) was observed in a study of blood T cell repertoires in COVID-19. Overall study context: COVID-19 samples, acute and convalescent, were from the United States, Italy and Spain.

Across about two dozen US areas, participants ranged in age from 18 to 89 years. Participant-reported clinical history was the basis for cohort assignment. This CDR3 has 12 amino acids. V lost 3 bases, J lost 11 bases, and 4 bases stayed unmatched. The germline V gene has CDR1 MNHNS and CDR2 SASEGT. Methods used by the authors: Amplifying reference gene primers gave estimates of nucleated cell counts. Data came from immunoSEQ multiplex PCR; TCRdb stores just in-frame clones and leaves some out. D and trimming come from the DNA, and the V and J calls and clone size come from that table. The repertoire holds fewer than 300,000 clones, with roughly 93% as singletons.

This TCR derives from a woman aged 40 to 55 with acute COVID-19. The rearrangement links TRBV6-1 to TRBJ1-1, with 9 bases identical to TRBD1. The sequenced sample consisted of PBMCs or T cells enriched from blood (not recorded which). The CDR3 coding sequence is TGTGCCAGCAGTGACCGGGACAGGGCCGCTTTCTTT. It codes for CASSDRDRAAFF.